A selection of T cell receptor beta chains follows, all from one sample in a study of blood T cell repertoires in COVID-19. Using immunoSEQ multiplex PCR, the repertoire was profiled, and TCRdb retains in-frame clones only, with some absent. The table shows 160,000 or so clones, with over 70% occurring only once. Sequenced: PBMCs or T cells enriched from blood (not recorded which). These receptors were collected from a woman aged 40 to 50 with acute COVID-19. Each CDR3 is given with its conserved first and last residue. Fields, in order: J gene, D gene, clone size, V gene, CDR3 DNA, CDR3 protein. The D gene is left open where the match is weak. The size entry is marked missing in some rows and otherwise reads once, few, many or a size class.

>TRBJ2-3|-|-|TRBV30
TGTGCCTGGATTCCCTTAGGCCCCGGGGATACGCAGTATTTT
CAWIPLGPGDTQYF
>TRBJ2-1|-|-|TRBV7-3
TGTGCCAGCAGCTCCAATTACAATGAGCAGTTCTTC
CASSSNYNEQFF
>TRBJ2-3|-|once|TRBV18
TGTGCCAGCTCACCAACCACCGGGAGTTCGACAGATACGCAGTATTTT
CASSPTTGSSTDTQYF
>TRBJ2-2|-|many|TRBV19
TGTGCCAGTAGTAATCGGGGAGGCACCGGGGAGCTGTTTTTT
CASSNRGGTGELFF
>TRBJ2-1|-|-|TRBV9
TGTGCCAGCAGCCCGAATGCAGTTAGCCATGAGCAGTTCTTC
CASSPNAVSHEQFF
>TRBJ1-6|-|-|TRBV9
TGTGCCAGCAGCGTAGGGCCTCCCCCCCTCCACTTT
CASSVGPPPLHF
>TRBJ1-2|-|-|TRBV4-2
TGTGCCAGCAGCTACAGTAACTATGGCTACACCTTC
CASSYSNYGYTF
>TRBJ1-2|-|-|TRBV5-1
TGCGCCAGTAGCTTGGAAGGGACACATTCCTATGGCTACACCTTC
CASSLEGTHSYGYTF
>TRBJ2-3|-|-|TRBV20-1
TGCAGTGCTAGTGAGGAGGGTACGCAGTATTTT
CSASEEGTQYF
>TRBJ2-3|-|-|TRBV30
TGTGCCCGCACCGAATCGGGGGATACGCAGTATTTT
CARTESGDTQYF
>TRBJ2-7|-|-|TRBV2
TGTGCCACTGGACCCTATCTTACGGGGGAGCAGTACTTC
CATGPYLTGEQYF
>TRBJ2-7|-|-|TRBV3-1/TRBV3-2
TGTGCCAGCAGCCACCTCAGGGTGGGGTTCTCCTACGAGCAGTACTTC
CASSHLRVGFSYEQYF
>TRBJ2-5|-|-|TRBV14
TGTGCCAGCAGCCAAGATAGGGGGATACAAGAGACCCAGTACTTC
CASSQDRGIQETQYF
>TRBJ1-3|TRBD1|-|TRBV12-5
TGTGCTGGTGGTCCGACAGGGGGCTCTGGAAACACCATATATTTT
CAGGPTGGSGNTIYF
>TRBJ2-3|-|-|TRBV13
TGTGCCAGCAGCTTAGCAGCGGGTCGACCTGGGCAGTATTTT
CASSLAAGRPGQYF
>TRBJ1-1|-|once|TRBV7-3
TGTGCCAGCAGCTTAAATCGGAACACTGAAGCTTTCTTT
CASSLNRNTEAFF
>TRBJ2-2|TRBD2|-|TRBV5-1
TGCGCCAGCAGCTTGATAGCGGGAGACACCGGGGAGCTGTTTTTT
CASSLIAGDTGELFF
>TRBJ1-2|-|-|TRBV10-3
TGTGCCATCAGTTCTCTGGGGGGCTATGGCTACACCTTC
CAISSLGGYGYTF
>TRBJ2-1|TRBD2|-|TRBV5-5
TGTGCCAGCAGCCCTGGGGGTAGCGGGGGACGGGGGCAGTTCTTC
CASSPGGSGGRGQFF
>TRBJ2-3|TRBD2|-|TRBV2
TGTGCCAGCAGCCGTGGGGGACTAGGGAATACAGATACGCAGTATTTT
CASSRGGLGNTDTQYF
>TRBJ2-5|TRBD2|-|TRBV7-2
TGTGCCAGCAGCTCAAGCGGGGGGACCCAGTACTTC
CASSSSGGTQYF
>TRBJ1-2|-|-|TRBV10-3
TGTGCCATCAGTGAGTCGGAGGGGAAATCGAACCTTGGCTACACCTTC
CAISESEGKSNLGYTF
>TRBJ1-3|TRBD1|-|TRBV6-1
TGTGCCAGCAGTGAAGTGTACGGGACAGATCTGAGCTCTGGAAACACCATATATTTT
CASSEVYGTDLSSGNTIYF
>TRBJ2-2|TRBD2|-|TRBV27
TGTGCCAGCAGTTTATCGGGGGGGTTGAGAGGGGAGCTGTTTTTT
CASSLSGGLRGELFF
>TRBJ2-2|-|-|TRBV10-3
TGTGCCATCAGTGAGTCGGCACCCACCGGGGAGCTGTTTTTT
CAISESAPTGELFF
>TRBJ2-2|-|-|TRBV4-1
TGCGCCAGCAGCCCCGGTGGAGAGTCCGGGGAGCTGTTTTTT
CASSPGGESGELFF
>TRBJ1-3|-|-|TRBV9
TGTGCCAGCAGCGTAGGTGCGGCCTACTCTGGAAACACCATATATTTT
CASSVGAAYSGNTIYF
>TRBJ1-5|-|-|TRBV7-2
TGTGCCAGCAGTCCACAGGCTAGCAATCAGCCCCAGCATTTT
CASSPQASNQPQHF
>TRBJ2-7|-|-|TRBV27
TGTGCCAGCAGACCGGAGGGCAGGAGCTCCTACGAGCAGTACTTC
CASRPEGRSSYEQYF
>TRBJ1-6|-|-|TRBV7-6
TGTGCCAGCAGCTATACAGGAGGGGGGGAGAATTCACCCCTCCACTTT
CASSYTGGGENSPLHF
>TRBJ1-2|-|-|TRBV5-1
TGCGCCAGCAGCTCGGGAGTAGGCTACACCTTC
CASSSGVGYTF
>TRBJ2-3|-|medium-sized|TRBV6-4
TGTGCCAGCAGTGACTCTGAGCGGAACACAGATACGCAGTATTTT
CASSDSERNTDTQYF
>TRBJ1-4|-|few|TRBV9
TGTGCCAGCAGCCACCTAGACCTAACGGGTGAAAAACTGTTTTTT
CASSHLDLTGEKLFF
>TRBJ1-1|TRBD1|-|TRBV18
TGTGCCAGCTCTCGACAGGGGAACACTGAAGCTTTCTTT
CASSRQGNTEAFF
>TRBJ2-1|TRBD2|-|TRBV5-4
TGTGCCAGCAGCCGAGCGGGAGTCTACAATGAGCAGTTCTTC
CASSRAGVYNEQFF
>TRBJ2-2|-|-|TRBV6-5
TGTGCCAGCAGGTCGGGGGTCCACACCGGGGAGCTGTTTTTT
CASRSGVHTGELFF
>TRBJ1-2|TRBD1|-|TRBV19
TGTGCCAGTAGTGACGGGACAGGCACATTCTATGGCTACACCTTC
CASSDGTGTFYGYTF
>TRBJ1-2|-|-|TRBV6-1
TGTGCCAGCAGTGAAGAGCAGGGCGCCTATGGCTACACCTTC
CASSEEQGAYGYTF
>TRBJ2-5|-|-|TRBV9
TGTGCCAGCAGCGTGTCCCCCCTGACGGGAGTGGGAGAGACCCAGTACTTC
CASSVSPLTGVGETQYF
>TRBJ2-1|-|many|TRBV11-3
TGTGCCAGCAGCTTAGATATCGAGCCTTCCAATGAGCAGTTCTTC
CASSLDIEPSNEQFF
>TRBJ2-7|TRBD1|-|TRBV3-1/TRBV3-2
TGTGCCAGCAGCCTCGCCGGGACAGGGGGCTACGAGCAGTACTTC
CASSLAGTGGYEQYF
>TRBJ1-6|-|-|TRBV30
TGTGCCTGGAGTAGGGGGGGGCTTAATTCACCCCTCCACTTT
CAWSRGGLNSPLHF
>TRBJ1-2|-|-|TRBV14
TGTGCCAGCAGCCCCGGGATTTTCTATGGCTACACCTTC
CASSPGIFYGYTF
>TRBJ2-2|-|once|TRBV5-6
TGTGCCAGCAGCTTTACAGCAACCGGGGAGCTGTTTTTT
CASSFTATGELFF
>TRBJ1-5|-|-|TRBV24-1
TGTGCCACCAGTTCCAGGGTTAACCAGCCCCAGCATTTT
CATSSRVNQPQHF
>TRBJ1-3|-|-|TRBV30
TGTGCCTGGAGTGGCCCAGGGGCGAACACCATATATTTT
CAWSGPGANTIYF
>TRBJ2-7|-|few|TRBV16
TGTGCCAGCAGCCAGACAGGTTCCTACGAGCAGTACTTC
CASSQTGSYEQYF
>TRBJ1-1|TRBD1|-|TRBV11-3
TGTGCCAGCAGCTTAGGACAGGGGAGCACTGAAGCTTTCTTT
CASSLGQGSTEAFF
>TRBJ2-1|-|-|TRBV6-6
TGTGCCAGCAGAGGAGGGAGCAGGCACAATGAGCAGTTCTTC
CASRGGSRHNEQFF
>TRBJ2-5|-|once|TRBV6-1
TGTGCCAGCAGTGAAGCCGTGGGGGGGCCCCGGGGAAGGCCCCAGTACTTC
CASSEAVGGPRGRPQYF
>TRBJ2-3|-|-|TRBV18
TGTGCCAGCTCCGAGGCCGGCACAGATACGCAGTATTTT
CASSEAGTDTQYF
>TRBJ2-7|-|-|TRBV3-1/TRBV3-2
TGTGCCAGCAGCCCCCTTGCTCCTTCGGGTAAGAGCCACGAGCAGTACTTC
CASSPLAPSGKSHEQYF
>TRBJ2-1|TRBD2|-|TRBV9
TGTGCCAGCAGCGTAGGGCTAGCGGGAGGGTCCTACAATGAGCAGTTCTTC
CASSVGLAGGSYNEQFF
>TRBJ2-1|-|-|TRBV29-1
TGCAGCGTTGAAGGGCGCCAGGCCCGGGAGCAGTTCTTC
CSVEGRQAREQFF
>TRBJ1-6|-|-|TRBV27
TGTGCCAGCAGTTTATCGATCGGGGGTTGGAATTCACCCCTCCACTTT
CASSLSIGGWNSPLHF
>TRBJ2-4|-|-|TRBV7-2
TGTGCCAGCAGCTTAGGGGGCTTCGGTTCGGTCAAAAACATTCAGTACTTC
CASSLGGFGSVKNIQYF
>TRBJ2-1|TRBD2|-|TRBV6-4
TGTGCCAGCAGTGAACAAGCGGGAGCGGCGTCCGATGAGCAGTTCTTC
CASSEQAGAASDEQFF